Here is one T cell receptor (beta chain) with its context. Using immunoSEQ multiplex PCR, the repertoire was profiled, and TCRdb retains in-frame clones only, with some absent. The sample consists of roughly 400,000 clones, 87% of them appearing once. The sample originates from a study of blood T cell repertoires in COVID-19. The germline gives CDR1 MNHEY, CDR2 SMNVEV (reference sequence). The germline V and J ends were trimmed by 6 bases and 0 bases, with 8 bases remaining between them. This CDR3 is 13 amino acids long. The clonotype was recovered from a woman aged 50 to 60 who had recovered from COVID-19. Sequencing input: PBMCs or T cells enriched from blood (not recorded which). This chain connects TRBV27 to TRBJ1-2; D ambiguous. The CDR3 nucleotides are TGTGCCAGCAGCCAGTCCTCTAACTATGGCTACACCTTC. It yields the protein CASSQSSNYGYTF.